This TCR beta chain was recorded in a study of blood T cell repertoires in COVID-19. Study at large: Samples representing acute and convalescent COVID-19 were sourced from the United States, Italy and Spain. Sample material is recorded as cDNA or gDNA derived from T cells, B-cell-depleted T cells, or PBMCs.

This clone was seen a single time. CDR1 SGHAT and CDR2 FQNNGV come from the germline V gene. The CDR3 is 14 residues long. V lost 2 bases to trimming and J lost 8 bases, with 10 bases between them. Seattle's cohort entered during active infection and was followed longitudinally. In the original analysis: Reference gene primer amplification gave estimated nucleated cell counts. Repertoires were generated with immunoSEQ multiplex PCR, while TCRdb's copy carries only in-frame clones and drops some. That table is the source of V, J and clone size, and D and trimming were worked out from the DNA. This sample has over 10,000 clones, with about 70% found just once.

This chain uses TRBV11-2 with TRBJ1-6; D is uncertain. This TCR came from a man between 60 and 70 years old with COVID-19, enrolled during active disease. The material sequenced was peripheral blood. This CDR3 reads CASSLLTDYSPLHF. As DNA, the CDR3 is TGTGCCAGCAGCTTACTAACGGACTATTCACCCCTCCACTTT.